Listed below are T cell receptor beta chains from one sample, sequenced in a study of vaccination and CD4 T cells after COVID-19. TCRdb ran MiXCR on the PCR reads and lists one entry per CDR3 protein. Here the sample spans about 11,000 distinct CDR3 sequences, around 73% being singletons. Their antigens remain unidentified. What was sequenced was CD4+ T cells from blood, cultured in vitro. Receptors were obtained from a human donor who had recovered from COVID-19. Both conserved end residues are part of each CDR3. D genes are given only for firm matches. Some rows have no size entry. The others give once, few or many, or a class for an expanded clone.

DNA	CDR3	J	size	D	V
TGTGCCATCAAGGGGGGGAACACTGAAGCTTTCTTT	CAIKGGNTEAFF	TRBJ1-1	few	-	TRBV6-1
TGTGCCAGCCGGGGGAGCGGGAGCGGATACAATGAGCAGTTCTTC	CASRGSGSGYNEQFF	TRBJ2-1	once	TRBD2	TRBV6-4
TGTGCCAGCAGTTTTGGCAATCCTGGAAACACCATATATTTT	CASSFGNPGNTIYF	TRBJ1-3	-	-	TRBV28
TGTGCCAGTAGCCCGACCGGGACACTCTACCAGCCCCAGCATTTT	CASSPTGTLYQPQHF	TRBJ1-5	medium-sized	-	TRBV19
TGTGCCAGCAGACCAGGGGGGGGCTACACCTTC	CASRPGGGYTF	TRBJ1-2	medium-sized	TRBD1	TRBV6-1
TGCAGTGGAGGGGACGATGAAAAACTGTTTTTT	CSGGDDEKLFF	TRBJ1-4	-	-	TRBV20-1
TGCAGTGCGGGACAAAGCAATCAGCCCCAGCATTTT	CSAGQSNQPQHF	TRBJ1-5	few	-	TRBV20-1
TGCAGCGTTCGGACTAGCGGTTCCTACGAGCAGTACTTC	CSVRTSGSYEQYF	TRBJ2-7	-	TRBD2	TRBV29-1
TGTGCCAGCAGTACCCCGGCTCTCGATACGCAGTATTTT	CASSTPALDTQYF	TRBJ2-3	-	-	TRBV28
TGTGCCAGCAGCTTAAGCCGGGGGGGACCCCTAGAGCAGTTCTTC	CASSLSRGGPLEQFF	TRBJ2-1	-	TRBD2	TRBV11-2
TGTGCCAGTACAAGGGGGTATGGCTACACCTTC	CASTRGYGYTF	TRBJ1-2	-	-	TRBV6-1
TGTGCCAGCAGTTATTTAGGGGCAGGGGTTACGCAGTATTTT	CASSYLGAGVTQYF	TRBJ2-3	-	-	TRBV6-2/TRBV6-3